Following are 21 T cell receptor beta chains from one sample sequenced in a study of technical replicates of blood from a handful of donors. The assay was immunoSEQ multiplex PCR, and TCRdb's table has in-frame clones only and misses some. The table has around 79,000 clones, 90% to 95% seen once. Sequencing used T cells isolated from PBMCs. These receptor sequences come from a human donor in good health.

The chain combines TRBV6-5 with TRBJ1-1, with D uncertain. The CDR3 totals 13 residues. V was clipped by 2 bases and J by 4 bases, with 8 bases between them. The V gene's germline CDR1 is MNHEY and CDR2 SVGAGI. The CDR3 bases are TGTGCCAGCAGTTACCGGAGACCCACTGAAGCTTTCTTT. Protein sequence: CASSYRRPTEAFF.

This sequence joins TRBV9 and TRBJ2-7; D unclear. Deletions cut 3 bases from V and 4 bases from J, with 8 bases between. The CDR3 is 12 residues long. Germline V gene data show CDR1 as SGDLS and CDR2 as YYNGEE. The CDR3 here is CASSAVEYEQYF. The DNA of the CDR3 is TGTGCCAGCAGCGCCGTAGAGTACGAGCAGTACTTC.

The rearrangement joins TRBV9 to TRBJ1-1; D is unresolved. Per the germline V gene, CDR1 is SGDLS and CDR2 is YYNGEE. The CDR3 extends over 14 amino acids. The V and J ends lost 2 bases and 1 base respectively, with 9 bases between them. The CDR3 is CASSVHEENTEAFF. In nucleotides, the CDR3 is TGTGCCAGCAGCGTGCACGAGGAGAACACTGAAGCTTTCTTT. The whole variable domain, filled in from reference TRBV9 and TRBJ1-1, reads DSGVTQTPKHLITATGQRVTLRCSPRSGDLSVYWYQQSLDQGLQFLIQYYNGEERAKGNILERFSAQQFPDLHSELNLSSLELGDSALYFCASSVHEENTEAFFGQGTRLTVV.

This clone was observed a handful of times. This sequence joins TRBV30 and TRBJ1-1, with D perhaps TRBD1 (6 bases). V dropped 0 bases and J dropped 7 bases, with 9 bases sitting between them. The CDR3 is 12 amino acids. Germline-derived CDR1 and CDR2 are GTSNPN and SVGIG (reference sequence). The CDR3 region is CAWSVGGDEAFF. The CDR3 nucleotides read TGTGCCTGGAGTGTAGGGGGGGATGAAGCTTTCTTT.

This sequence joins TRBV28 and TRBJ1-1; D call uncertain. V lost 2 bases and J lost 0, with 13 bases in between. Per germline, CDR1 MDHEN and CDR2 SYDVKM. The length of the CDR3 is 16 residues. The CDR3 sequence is CASSLQLADMNTEAFF. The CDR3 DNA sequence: TGTGCCAGCAGTTTACAGTTGGCAGACATGAACACTGAAGCTTTCTTT.

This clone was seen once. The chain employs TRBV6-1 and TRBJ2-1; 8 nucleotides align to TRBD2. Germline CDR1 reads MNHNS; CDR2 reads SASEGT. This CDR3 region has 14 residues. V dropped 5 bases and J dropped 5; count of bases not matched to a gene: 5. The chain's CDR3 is CASSTGTRHNEQFF. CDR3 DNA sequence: TGTGCCAGCAGTACCGGGACTAGGCACAATGAGCAGTTCTTC.

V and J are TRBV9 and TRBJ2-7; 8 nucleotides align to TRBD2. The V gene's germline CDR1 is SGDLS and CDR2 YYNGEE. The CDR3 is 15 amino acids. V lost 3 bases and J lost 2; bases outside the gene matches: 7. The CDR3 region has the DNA TGTGCCAGCAGCGAGAATAGCGGGGAGACCTACGAGCAGTACTTC. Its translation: CASSENSGETYEQYF.

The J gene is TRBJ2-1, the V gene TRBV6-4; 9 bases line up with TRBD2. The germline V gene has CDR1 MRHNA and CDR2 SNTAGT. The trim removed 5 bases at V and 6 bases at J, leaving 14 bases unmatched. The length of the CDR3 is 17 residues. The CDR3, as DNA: TGTGCCAGCAGTCAATATGGGTTAGCGGGAGAAGGCAATGAGCAGTTCTTC. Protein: CASSQYGLAGEGNEQFF.

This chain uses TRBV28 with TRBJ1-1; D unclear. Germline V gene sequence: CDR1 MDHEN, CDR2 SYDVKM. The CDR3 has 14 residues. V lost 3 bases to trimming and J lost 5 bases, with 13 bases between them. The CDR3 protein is CASSFINIATEAFF. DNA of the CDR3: TGTGCCAGCAGTTTTATTAATATAGCGACTGAAGCTTTCTTT.

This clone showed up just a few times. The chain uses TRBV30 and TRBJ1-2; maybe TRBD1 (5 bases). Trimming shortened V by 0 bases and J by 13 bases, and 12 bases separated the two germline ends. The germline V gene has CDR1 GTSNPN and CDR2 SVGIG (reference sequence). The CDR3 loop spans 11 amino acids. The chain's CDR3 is CAWSVRGPTTF. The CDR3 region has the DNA TGTGCCTGGAGTGTTAGGGGCCCGACCACCTTC.

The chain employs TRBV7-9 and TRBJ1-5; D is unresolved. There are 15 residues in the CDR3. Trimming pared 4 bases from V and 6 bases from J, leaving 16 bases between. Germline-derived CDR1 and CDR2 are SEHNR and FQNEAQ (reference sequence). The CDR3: CASSSVGESGQPQHF. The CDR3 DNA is TGTGCCAGCAGCTCCGTCGGGGAGTCGGGTCAGCCCCAGCATTTT.

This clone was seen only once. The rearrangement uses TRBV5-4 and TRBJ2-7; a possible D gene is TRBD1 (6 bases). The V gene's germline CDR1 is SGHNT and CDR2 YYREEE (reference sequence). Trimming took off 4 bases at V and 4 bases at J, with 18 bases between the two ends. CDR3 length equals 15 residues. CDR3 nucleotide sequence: TGTGCCAGCAGCCGCATGGACAGTAGATCTTACGAGCAGTACTTC. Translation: CASSRMDSRSYEQYF.

The CDR3 loop is CASREIPGNTIYF. Written as DNA, the CDR3 is TGTGCCAGCAGAGAGATACCTGGAAACACCATATATTTT. The rearrangement uses TRBV28 and TRBJ1-3; D is undetermined. CDR3 size: 13 residues. Germline V gene sequence: CDR1 MDHEN, CDR2 SYDVKM. The V and J ends lost 6 bases and 2 bases respectively, with 8 bases between them.

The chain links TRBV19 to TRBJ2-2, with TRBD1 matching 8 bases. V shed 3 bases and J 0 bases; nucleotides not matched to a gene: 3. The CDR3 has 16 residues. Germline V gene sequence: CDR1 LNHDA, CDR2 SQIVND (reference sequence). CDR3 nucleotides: TGTGCCAGTAGTATTCTGGGACAGGCGAACACCGGGGAGCTGTTTTTT. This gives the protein CASSILGQANTGELFF.

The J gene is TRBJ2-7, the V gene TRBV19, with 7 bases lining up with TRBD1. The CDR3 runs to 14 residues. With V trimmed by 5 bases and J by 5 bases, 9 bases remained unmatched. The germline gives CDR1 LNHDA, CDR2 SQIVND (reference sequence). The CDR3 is CASSLTGQYDEQYF. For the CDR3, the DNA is TGTGCCAGTAGTCTGACAGGGCAGTATGACGAGCAGTACTTC.

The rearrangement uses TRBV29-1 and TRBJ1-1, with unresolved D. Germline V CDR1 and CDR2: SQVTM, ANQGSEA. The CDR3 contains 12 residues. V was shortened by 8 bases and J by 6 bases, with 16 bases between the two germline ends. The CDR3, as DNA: TGCAGCACCGCGAGGGCGGGCTCTGAAGCTTTCTTT. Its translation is CSTARAGSEAFF.

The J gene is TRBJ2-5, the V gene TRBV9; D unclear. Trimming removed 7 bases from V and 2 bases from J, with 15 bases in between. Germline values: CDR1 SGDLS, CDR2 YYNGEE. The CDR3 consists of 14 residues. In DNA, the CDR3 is TGTGCCAGCTCCCCTCTGGCGGTACAAGAGACCCAGTACTTC. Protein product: CASSPLAVQETQYF.

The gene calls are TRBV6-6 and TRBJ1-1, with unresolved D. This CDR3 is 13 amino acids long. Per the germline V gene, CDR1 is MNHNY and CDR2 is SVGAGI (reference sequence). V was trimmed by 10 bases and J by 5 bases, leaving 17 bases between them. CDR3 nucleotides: TGTGCCAACCAAATAGCCCCGGGGACTGAAGCTTTCTTT. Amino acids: CANQIAPGTEAFF.

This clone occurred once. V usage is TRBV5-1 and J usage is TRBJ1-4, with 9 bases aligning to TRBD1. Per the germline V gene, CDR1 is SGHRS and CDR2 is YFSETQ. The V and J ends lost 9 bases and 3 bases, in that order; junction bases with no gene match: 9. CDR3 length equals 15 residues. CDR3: CATSQTGGPNEKLFF. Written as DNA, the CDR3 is TGCGCCACCTCCCAGACAGGGGGACCTAATGAAAAACTGTTTTTT.

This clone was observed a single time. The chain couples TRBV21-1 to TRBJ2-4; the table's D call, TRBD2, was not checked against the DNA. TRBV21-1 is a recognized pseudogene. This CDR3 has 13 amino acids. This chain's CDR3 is CASISSTGGIQYF. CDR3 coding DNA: TGTGCCAGTATCTCCTCGACGGGTGGCATTCAGTACTTC.

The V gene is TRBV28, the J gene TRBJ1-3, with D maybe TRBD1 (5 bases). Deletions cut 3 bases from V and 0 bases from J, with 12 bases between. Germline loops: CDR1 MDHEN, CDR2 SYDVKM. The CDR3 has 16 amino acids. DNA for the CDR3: TGTGCCAGCAGTTTGGCATACAGGACCTCTGGAAACACCATATATTTT. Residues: CASSLAYRTSGNTIYF. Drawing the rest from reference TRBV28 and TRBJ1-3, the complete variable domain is DVKVTQSSRYLVKRTGEKVFLECVQDMDHENMFWYRQDPGLGLRLIYFSYDVKMKEKGDIPEGYSVSREKKERFSLILESASTNQTSMYLCASSLAYRTSGNTIYFGEGSWLTVV.